These T cell receptor beta chains were read from a single sample in a study of T cell responses to AZD1222 COVID-19 vaccine. Clones were read by immunoSEQ multiplex PCR, and TCRdb kept only the in-frame ones, dropping some. The table has 80,000 to 90,000 clones, about 92% seen once. The starting material was peripheral blood, obtained on day 0 of AZD1222 vaccination. Receptor source: an adult in good health. CDR3s include the opening cysteine and the closing phenylalanine or tryptophan. D genes are given only for firm matches. Not every row has a clone size; where given, it reads once, few, many or a size class.

TRBV5-6	.	.	TRBJ2-3	CASTPRGTVNTQYF	TGTGCCAGCACCCCCCGGGGGACAGTTAATACGCAGTATTTT
TRBV19	.	once	TRBJ1-2	CATRAGRRGYTF	TGTGCCACCCGAGCGGGGAGGAGAGGCTACACCTTC
TRBV14	.	once	TRBJ1-6	CASSQVLASPLHF	TGTGCCAGCAGCCAAGTTCTAGCTTCACCCCTCCACTTT
TRBV6-1	.	.	TRBJ1-2	CASSEVSGDGYTF	TGTGCCAGCAGTGAAGTCTCCGGGGACGGCTACACCTTC
TRBV19	.	.	TRBJ2-1	CASSRTGHNEQFF	TGTGCCAGTAGTCGCACAGGACACAATGAGCAGTTCTTC
TRBV3-1/TRBV3-2	TRBD2	.	TRBJ2-3	CASSHHLGREAGDTQYF	TGTGCCAGCAGCCACCATCTCGGGCGGGAGGCAGGAGATACGCAGTATTTT
TRBV7-9	.	.	TRBJ1-2	CASSDGPLYGYTF	TGTGCCAGCAGCGACGGGCCGCTCTATGGCTACACCTTC
TRBV6-2/TRBV6-3	.	.	TRBJ2-7	CASSYSPTSYSYEQYF	TGTGCCAGCAGTTACTCGCCTACTAGCTACTCCTACGAGCAGTACTTC
TRBV29-1	TRBD1	.	TRBJ1-2	CSVNRGAAYGYTF	TGCAGCGTAAACAGGGGCGCGGCATATGGCTACACCTTC
TRBV29-1	TRBD2	.	TRBJ2-5	CSVVGRERRETQYF	TGCAGCGTTGTAGGGCGGGAGAGACGGGAGACCCAGTACTTC
TRBV4-1	.	.	TRBJ2-2	CASSQDGAGASTGELFF	TGCGCCAGCAGCCAAGACGGTGCAGGGGCTTCCACCGGGGAGCTGTTTTTT
TRBV18	.	.	TRBJ2-7	CASSPLYDRKHERTYEQYF	TGTGCCAGCTCACCTTTGTATGACAGGAAACACGAACGAACCTACGAGCAGTACTTC
TRBV28	TRBD1	few	TRBJ1-5	CASSPGTEYNQPQHF	TGTGCCAGCAGCCCGGGGACAGAATACAATCAGCCCCAGCATTTT
TRBV6-5	.	.	TRBJ1-2	CASSSGRQRGYGYTF	TGTGCCAGCAGTTCGGGCAGACAACGAGGCTATGGCTACACCTTC
TRBV7-6	.	.	TRBJ2-2	CASSPRTEANTGELFF	TGTGCCAGCAGCCCCCGGACAGAAGCGAACACCGGGGAGCTGTTTTTT
TRBV5-1	.	.	TRBJ2-7	CASSLIRGHYEQYF	TGCGCCAGCAGCTTGATACGGGGACACTACGAGCAGTACTTC
TRBV18	.	.	TRBJ2-1	CASSGGTYNEQFF	TGTGCCAGCTCTGGCGGGACCTACAATGAGCAGTTCTTC
TRBV28	.	.	TRBJ2-7	CASSPGGSYSYEQYF	TGTGCCAGCAGTCCCGGGGGTAGTTACTCCTACGAGCAGTACTTC
TRBV9	.	.	TRBJ1-2	CASSVSRGGNYGYTF	TGTGCCAGCAGCGTAAGCCGGGGGGGGAACTATGGCTACACCTTC
TRBV6-5	.	.	TRBJ1-1	CASRAGENTEAFF	TGTGCCAGCCGCGCAGGGGAGAACACTGAAGCTTTCTTT
TRBV10-3	TRBD1	once	TRBJ1-1	CAIKGGQGGPNTEAFF	TGTGCCATCAAAGGAGGCCAGGGGGGACCTAACACTGAAGCTTTCTTT
TRBV19	.	.	TRBJ1-4	CASSRPGADGKLFF	TGTGCCAGTAGTCGCCCAGGGGCGGATGGAAAACTGTTTTTT
TRBV3-1/TRBV3-2	.	.	TRBJ2-4	CASSQNRVNIQYF	TGTGCCAGCAGTCAAAACAGGGTCAACATTCAGTACTTC
TRBV29-1	.	.	TRBJ1-5	CSVEEGGNQPQHF	TGCAGCGTTGAAGAAGGAGGGAATCAGCCCCAGCATTTT
TRBV28	.	.	TRBJ1-3	CASSTPEAASGNTIYF	TGTGCCAGCAGTACCCCGGAGGCAGCCTCTGGAAACACCATATATTTT
TRBV11-1	.	.	TRBJ1-1	CASQMNTEAFF	TGTGCCAGTCAGATGAACACTGAAGCTTTCTTT
TRBV2	.	.	TRBJ2-7	CASMIPGGSSYEQYF	TGTGCCAGCATGATCCCAGGGGGGTCCTCCTACGAGCAGTACTTC
TRBV10-2	.	.	TRBJ2-3	CASSDDSASTDTQYF	TGCGCCAGCAGTGATGACTCCGCGAGCACAGATACGCAGTATTTT
TRBV3-1/TRBV3-2	.	.	TRBJ1-1	CASSQDGHVEPEAFF	TGTGCCAGCAGCCAAGATGGGCACGTGGAACCTGAAGCTTTCTTT
TRBV5-1	.	.	TRBJ1-4	CASSLGTNEKLFF	TGCGCCAGCAGCTTGGGAACTAATGAAAAACTGTTTTTT
TRBV9	TRBD2	once	TRBJ2-1	CASSLLAGGPNEQFF	TGTGCCAGCAGCCTACTAGCGGGAGGGCCCAATGAGCAGTTCTTC
TRBV5-4	.	.	TRBJ2-5	CASSLERRGRETQYF	TGTGCCAGCAGCTTGGAAAGGAGGGGGCGGGAGACCCAGTACTTC
TRBV18	TRBD1	.	TRBJ1-2	CASSPGGTYGYTF	TGTGCCAGCTCGCCAGGGGGCACCTATGGCTACACCTTC
TRBV9	.	once	TRBJ2-3	CASNLEADTQYF	TGTGCCAGCAACCTAGAGGCAGATACGCAGTATTTT
TRBV7-9	TRBD2	.	TRBJ2-7	CASSFREGQGEQYF	TGTGCCAGCAGCTTTAGGGAGGGCCAAGGGGAGCAGTACTTC
TRBV6-5	.	.	TRBJ1-1	CASLPGGLRNTEAFF	TGTGCCAGCCTCCCAGGTGGACTCCGGAACACTGAAGCTTTCTTT
TRBV3-1/TRBV3-2	.	.	TRBJ1-4	CASSQAGGGSYEKLFF	TGTGCCAGCAGCCAAGCGGGCGGAGGATCGTATGAAAAACTGTTTTTT
TRBV3-1/TRBV3-2	.	.	TRBJ1-1	CASSQDLGKGGTEAFF	TGTGCCAGCAGCCAAGATTTAGGGAAGGGGGGAACTGAAGCTTTCTTT
TRBV11-2	.	few	TRBJ2-7	CASSSGISYEQYF	TGTGCCAGCAGCTCAGGGATCTCCTACGAGCAGTACTTC